One and the same sample provided the 10 T cell receptor beta chains below, sequenced in a study of T cell responses to AZD1222 COVID-19 vaccine. TCRdb's copy holds only in-frame clones and misses some; the assay was immunoSEQ multiplex PCR. The profile shows 84,000 or so clones, approximately 90% of them singletons. Sequences were derived from peripheral blood, sampled on day 0 of AZD1222 vaccination. The receptors originated from an adult in good health.

The V call is TRBV7-9, the J call TRBJ2-2, with D perhaps assigned TRBD1 or TRBD2 (5 bases each). Trimming removed 5 bases from V and 3 bases from J, with 10 bases in between. The length of the CDR3 is 14 residues. Germline CDR1 SEHNR, CDR2 FQNEAQ (reference sequence). The chain's CDR3 is CASSPMGDTGELFF. The CDR3 nucleotides read TGTGCCAGCAGCCCAATGGGGGACACCGGGGAGCTGTTTTTT.

This chain connects TRBV19 to TRBJ2-3; TRBD1 aligns across 12 bases. CDR1 and CDR2 (germline): LNHDA, SQIVND (reference sequence). The V and J ends lost 7 bases and 5 bases, in that order; junction bases with no gene match: 10. The CDR3 loop spans 16 amino acids. As DNA, the CDR3 is TGTGCCAGTACCATAGGTGGGACAGGGGGCTTAGATACGCAGTATTTT. Translating gives CASTIGGTGGLDTQYF.

This chain joins TRBV7-2 and TRBJ2-2, with D maybe TRBD2 (6 bases). The CDR3 totals 13 residues. In germline, CDR1 is SGHTA, CDR2 FQGNSA. V lost 3 bases and J 6 bases, leaving 8 bases between the germline ends. The CDR3 protein is CASSLGLSGELFF. As DNA, the CDR3 is TGTGCCAGCAGCTTGGGACTCTCCGGGGAGCTGTTTTTT.

In this sample, this clone turned up a few times. The chain uses TRBV10-1 and TRBJ1-3; D gene ambiguous. The ends were cut back, 0 bases at V and 4 bases at J, with 10 bases in the middle. CDR3 size: 15 residues. CDR1 is WNHNN and CDR2 is SYGVQD in the germline V gene (reference sequence). CDR3 nucleotides: TGCGCCAGCAGTGAGTCGATGTCCGGCGGAAACACCATATATTTT. This translates into CASSESMSGGNTIYF.

In this sample, this clone turned up a few times. V usage is TRBV11-2 and J usage is TRBJ2-2; 13 nucleotides align to TRBD2. Germline-derived CDR1 and CDR2 are SGHAT and FQNNGV. V lost 6 bases to trimming and J lost 7 bases; unmatched junction nucleotides: 8. CDR3 size: 16 residues. In DNA form, the CDR3 reads TGTGCCAGCAGGCGGACTAGCGGGAGTCAGGGCGGGGAGCTGTTTTTT. It translates to CASRRTSGSQGGELFF.

The V gene is TRBV6-5, the J gene TRBJ2-5; possibly TRBD1 or TRBD2 for D (6 bases each). CDR3 size: 15 residues. Germline loops: CDR1 MNHEY, CDR2 SVGAGI. With 4 bases removed from V and 2 bases from J, the gap between germline ends came to 14 bases. CDR3 sequence (DNA): TGTGCCAGCAGTTTGGGGAGGAGGGGGCAAGAGACCCAGTACTTC. Translation: CASSLGRRGQETQYF.

The chain links TRBV7-9 to TRBJ1-2, with D perhaps matching TRBD1 (6 bases). The CDR3 loop spans 15 amino acids. Between the trimmed V and J ends, which lost 6 bases and 1 base, there was a span of 15 bases. CDR1 SEHNR and CDR2 FQNEAQ come from the germline V gene (reference sequence). The CDR3 region has the DNA TGTGCCAGCAGTTGGGGGGCCAGCCTTAACTATGGCTACACCTTC. Encoded protein: CASSWGASLNYGYTF.

This chain uses TRBV19 with TRBJ1-1; 12 nucleotides agree with TRBD1. Germline V CDR1 and CDR2: LNHDA, SQIVND (reference sequence). The V segment lost 4 bases and the J segment 11 bases; nucleotides outside the gene matches: 5. The CDR3 covers 13 residues. CDR3 sequence (DNA): TGTGCCAGTAGTACGGGACAGGGGGCGCCGGCTTTCTTT. Its protein product is CASSTGQGAPAFF.

This chain connects TRBV9 to TRBJ2-7, with TRBD2 identical over 10 bases. Germline CDR1 SGDLS, CDR2 YYNGEE. The V segment lost 0 bases and the J segment 6 bases; nucleotides outside the gene matches: 9. The CDR3 runs to 16 residues. CDR3: CASSVVASSGSSEQYF. CDR3 nucleotide sequence: TGTGCCAGCAGCGTAGTAGCGTCTAGCGGGAGTTCCGAGCAGTACTTC. Full variable domain (remainder filled in from reference TRBV9 and TRBJ2-7): DSGVTQTPKHLITATGQRVTLRCSPRSGDLSVYWYQQSLDQGLQFLIQYYNGEERAKGNILERFSAQQFPDLHSELNLSSLELGDSALYFCASSVVASSGSSEQYFGPGTRLTVT.

V is TRBV28 and J is TRBJ1-2; D is perhaps TRBD1 (6 bases). Germline loops: CDR1 MDHEN, CDR2 SYDVKM. This CDR3 region has 14 residues. The V and J ends lost 6 bases and 2 bases respectively, with 13 bases between them. The CDR3 spells CASRRGGANYGYTF. The CDR3 DNA follows: TGTGCCAGCAGGCGCGGGGGCGCGAACTATGGCTACACCTTC.